Included here is one T cell receptor (beta chain) sequence, with context. The antigen is unknown. V lost 5 bases, J lost 10 bases, and 17 bases lay in between. CDR3 size: 13 residues. Germline CDR1 and CDR2: LNHDA and SQIVND (reference sequence). The sample belongs to a study of cytomegalovirus exposure and HLA in healthy donors. Study findings and constraints: The classifier reportedly diagnosed cytomegalovirus status with high sensitivity and specificity. Analyzed later, most CMV-associated TCR beta chains appeared HLA-restricted.

60 Vbeta and 13 Jbeta primers were used in PCR. This table comes from immunoSEQ multiplex PCR, and its TCRdb copy is limited to in-frame clones, with some not included. The repertoire has approximately 180,000 clones, over 70% of them found once; the top ten carry around 3.4%. J is TRBJ1-2 and V is TRBV19; possibly TRBD1 for D (6 bases). This sequence was found in a woman between 55 and 75 years old in good health and CMV-seropositive. The sample was PBMCs. This CDR3 is CASSWSGQDVYTF. DNA of the CDR3: TGTGCCAGTAGTTGGTCGGGACAAGATGTCTACACCTTC.